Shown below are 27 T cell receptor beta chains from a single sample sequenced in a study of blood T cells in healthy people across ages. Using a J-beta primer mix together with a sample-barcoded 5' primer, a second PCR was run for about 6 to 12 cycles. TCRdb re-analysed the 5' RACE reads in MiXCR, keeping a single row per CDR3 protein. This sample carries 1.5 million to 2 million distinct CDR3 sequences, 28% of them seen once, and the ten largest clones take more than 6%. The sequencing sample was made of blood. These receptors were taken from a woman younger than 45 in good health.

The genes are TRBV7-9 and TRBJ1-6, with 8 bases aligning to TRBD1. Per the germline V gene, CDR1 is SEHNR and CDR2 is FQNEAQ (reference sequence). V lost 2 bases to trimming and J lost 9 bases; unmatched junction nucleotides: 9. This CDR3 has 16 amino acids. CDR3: CASSLLQGASGSPLHF. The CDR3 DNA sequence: TGTGCCAGCAGCTTATTGCAGGGGGCAAGTGGTTCACCCCTCCACTTT.

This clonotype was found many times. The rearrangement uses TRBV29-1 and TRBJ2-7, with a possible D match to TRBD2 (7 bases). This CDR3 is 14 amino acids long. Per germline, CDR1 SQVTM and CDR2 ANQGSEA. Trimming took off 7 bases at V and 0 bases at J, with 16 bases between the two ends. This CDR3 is CSGSGTRSSYEQYF. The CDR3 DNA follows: TGCAGCGGGAGCGGGACAAGGAGCTCCTACGAGCAGTACTTC.

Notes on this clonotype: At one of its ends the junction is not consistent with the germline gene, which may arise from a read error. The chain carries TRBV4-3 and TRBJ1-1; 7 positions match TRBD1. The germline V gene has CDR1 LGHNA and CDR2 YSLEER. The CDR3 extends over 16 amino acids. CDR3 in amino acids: CASSQDRGQMNAEAFF. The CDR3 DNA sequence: TGCGCCAGCAGCCAAGATAGGGGACAGATGAACGCTGAAGCTTTCTTT.

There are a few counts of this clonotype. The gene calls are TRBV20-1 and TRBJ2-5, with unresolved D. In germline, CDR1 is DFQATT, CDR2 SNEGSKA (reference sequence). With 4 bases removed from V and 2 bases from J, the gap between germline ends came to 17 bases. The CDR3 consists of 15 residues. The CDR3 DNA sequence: TGCAGTGCTACCGACATTTCCTCCTCTCAAGAGACCCAGTACTTC. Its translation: CSATDISSSQETQYF.

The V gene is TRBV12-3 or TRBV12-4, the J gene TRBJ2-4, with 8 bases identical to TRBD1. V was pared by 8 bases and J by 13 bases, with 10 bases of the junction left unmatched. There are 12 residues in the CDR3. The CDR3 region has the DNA TGTGCCAGCCCCCTTTTCGGACAGGGCCAGTACTTC. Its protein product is CASPLFGQGQYF.

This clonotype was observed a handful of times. The CDR3 loop is CASSLGTSVKTQYF. CDR3 coding DNA: TGTGCCAGCAGCCTGGGGACTAGCGTGAAGACCCAGTACTTC. The chain joins TRBV14 to TRBJ2-5; 10 bases fit TRBD2. After removal of 4 bases from V and 6 bases from J, the junction contained 5 bases not matched to a gene. The CDR3 is 14 residues long. The germline gives CDR1 SGHDN, CDR2 FVKESK.

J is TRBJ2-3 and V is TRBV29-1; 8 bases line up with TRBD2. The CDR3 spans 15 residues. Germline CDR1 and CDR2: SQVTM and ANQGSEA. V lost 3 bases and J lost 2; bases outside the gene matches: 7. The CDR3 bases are TGCAGCGTTGATTCCACTAGCGGAGTCACAGATACGCAGTATTTT. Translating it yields CSVDSTSGVTDTQYF.

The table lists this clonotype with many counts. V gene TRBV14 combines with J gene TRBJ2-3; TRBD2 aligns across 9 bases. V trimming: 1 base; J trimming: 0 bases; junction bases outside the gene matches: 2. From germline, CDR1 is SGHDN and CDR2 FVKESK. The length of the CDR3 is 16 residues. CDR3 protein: CASSQGGRASTDTQYF. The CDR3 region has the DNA TGTGCCAGCAGCCAAGGCGGGAGGGCTAGCACAGATACGCAGTATTTT.

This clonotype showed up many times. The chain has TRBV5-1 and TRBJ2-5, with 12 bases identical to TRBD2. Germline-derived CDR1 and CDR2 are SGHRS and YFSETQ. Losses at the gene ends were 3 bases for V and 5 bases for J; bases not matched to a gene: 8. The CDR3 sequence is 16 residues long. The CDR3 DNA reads TGCGCCAGCAGCTCTGCTAGCGGGGGGGGCGTGGAGACCCAGTACTTC. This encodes CASSSASGGGVETQYF. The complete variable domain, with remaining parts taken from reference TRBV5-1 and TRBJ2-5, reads KAGVTQTPRYLIKTRGQQVTLSCSPISGHRSVSWYQQTPGQGLQFLFEYFSETQRNKGNFPGRFSGRQFSNSRSEMNVSTLELGDSALYLCASSSASGGGVETQYFGPGTRLLVL.

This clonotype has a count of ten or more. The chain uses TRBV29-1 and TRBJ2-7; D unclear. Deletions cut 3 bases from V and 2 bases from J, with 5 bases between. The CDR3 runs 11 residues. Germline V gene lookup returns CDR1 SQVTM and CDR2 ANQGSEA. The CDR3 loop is CSVEAAYEQYF. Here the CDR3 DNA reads TGCAGCGTTGAGGCAGCCTACGAGCAGTACTTC.

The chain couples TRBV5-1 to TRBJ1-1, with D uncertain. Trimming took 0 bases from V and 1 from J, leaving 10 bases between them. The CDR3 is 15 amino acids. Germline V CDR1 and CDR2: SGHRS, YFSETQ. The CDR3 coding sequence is TGCGCCAGCAGCTTGGACGGACGTTCGAACACTGAAGCTTTCTTT. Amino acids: CASSLDGRSNTEAFF.

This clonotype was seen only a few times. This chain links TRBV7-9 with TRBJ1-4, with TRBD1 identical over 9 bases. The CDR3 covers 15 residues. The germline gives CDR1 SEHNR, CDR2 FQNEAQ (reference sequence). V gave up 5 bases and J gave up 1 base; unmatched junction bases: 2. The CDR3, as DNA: TGTGCCAGCAGCCTGGACAGGGGAACTAATGAAAAACTGTTTTTT. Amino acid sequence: CASSLDRGTNEKLFF.

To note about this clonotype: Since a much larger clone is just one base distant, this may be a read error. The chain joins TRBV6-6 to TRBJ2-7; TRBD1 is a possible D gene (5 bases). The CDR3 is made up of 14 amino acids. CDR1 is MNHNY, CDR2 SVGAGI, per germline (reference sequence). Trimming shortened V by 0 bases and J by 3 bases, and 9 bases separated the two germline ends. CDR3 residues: CASSYSDTDYEQYF. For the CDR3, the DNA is TGTGCCAGCAGTTACTCGGACACAGACTACGAGCAGTACTTC.

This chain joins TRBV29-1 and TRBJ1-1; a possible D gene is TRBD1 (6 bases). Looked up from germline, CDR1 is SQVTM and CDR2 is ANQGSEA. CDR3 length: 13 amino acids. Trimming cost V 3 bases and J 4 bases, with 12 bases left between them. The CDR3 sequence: CSVDRTVGTEAFF. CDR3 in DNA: TGCAGCGTTGATCGGACAGTGGGCACTGAAGCTTTCTTT.

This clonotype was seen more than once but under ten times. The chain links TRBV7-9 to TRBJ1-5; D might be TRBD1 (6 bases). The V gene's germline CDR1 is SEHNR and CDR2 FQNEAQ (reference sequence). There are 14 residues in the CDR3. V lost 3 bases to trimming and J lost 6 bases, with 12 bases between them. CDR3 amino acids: CASSFTGPGQPQHF. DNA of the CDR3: TGTGCCAGCAGCTTTACAGGGCCGGGTCAGCCCCAGCATTTT. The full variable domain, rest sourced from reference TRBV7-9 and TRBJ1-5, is DTGVSQNPRHKITKRGQNVTFRCDPISEHNRLYWYRQTLGQGPEFLTYFQNEAQLEKSRLLSDRFSAERPKGSFSTLEIQRTEQGDSAMYLCASSFTGPGQPQHFGDGTRLSIL.

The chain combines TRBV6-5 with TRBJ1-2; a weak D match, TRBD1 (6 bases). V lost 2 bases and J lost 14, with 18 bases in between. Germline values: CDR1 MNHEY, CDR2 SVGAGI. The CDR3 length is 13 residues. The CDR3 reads CASSYRQTGRPTF. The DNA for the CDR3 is TGTGCCAGCAGTTACCGTCAAACAGGGAGGCCGACCTTC.

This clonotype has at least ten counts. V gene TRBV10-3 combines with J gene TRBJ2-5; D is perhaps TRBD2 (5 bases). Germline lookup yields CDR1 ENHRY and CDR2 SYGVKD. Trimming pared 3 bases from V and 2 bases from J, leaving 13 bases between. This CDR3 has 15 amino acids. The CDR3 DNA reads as TGTGCCATCAGTGATATGCTAGCTTATCAAGAGACCCAGTACTTC. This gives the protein CAISDMLAYQETQYF.

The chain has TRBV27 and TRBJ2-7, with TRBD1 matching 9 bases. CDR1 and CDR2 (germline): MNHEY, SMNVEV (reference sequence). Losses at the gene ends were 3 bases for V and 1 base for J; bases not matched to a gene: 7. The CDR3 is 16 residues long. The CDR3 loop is CASSFVGDRDSYEQYF. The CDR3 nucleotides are TGTGCCAGCAGTTTTGTGGGGGACAGGGATTCCTACGAGCAGTACTTC.

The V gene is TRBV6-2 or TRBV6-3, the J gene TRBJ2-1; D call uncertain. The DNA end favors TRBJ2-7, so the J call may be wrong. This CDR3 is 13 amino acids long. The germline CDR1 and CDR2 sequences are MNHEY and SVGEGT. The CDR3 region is CASSYSSYNEQYF. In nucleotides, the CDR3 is TGTGCCAGCAGTTATTCTTCCTACAATGAGCAGTACTTC.

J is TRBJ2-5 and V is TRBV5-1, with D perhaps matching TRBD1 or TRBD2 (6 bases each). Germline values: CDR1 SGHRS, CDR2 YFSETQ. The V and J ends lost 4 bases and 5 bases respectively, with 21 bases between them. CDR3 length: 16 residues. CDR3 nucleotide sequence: TGCGCCAGCAGCGGACTCTCGAACCGGAGGGGGGAGACCCAGTACTTC. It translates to CASSGLSNRRGETQYF.

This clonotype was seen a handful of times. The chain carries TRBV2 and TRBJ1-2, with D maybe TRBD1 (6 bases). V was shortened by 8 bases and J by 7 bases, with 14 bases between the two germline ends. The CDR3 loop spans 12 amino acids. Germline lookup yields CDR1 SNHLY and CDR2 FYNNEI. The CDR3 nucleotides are TGTGCCAGCGTTACAGGGATAGCTGGCTACACCTTC. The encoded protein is CASVTGIAGYTF. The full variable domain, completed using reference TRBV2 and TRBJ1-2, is EPEVTQTPSHQVTQMGQEVILRCVPISNHLYFYWYRQILGQKVEFLVSFYNNEISEKSEIFDDQFSVERPDGSNFTLKIRSTKLEDSAMYFCASVTGIAGYTFGSGTRLTVV.

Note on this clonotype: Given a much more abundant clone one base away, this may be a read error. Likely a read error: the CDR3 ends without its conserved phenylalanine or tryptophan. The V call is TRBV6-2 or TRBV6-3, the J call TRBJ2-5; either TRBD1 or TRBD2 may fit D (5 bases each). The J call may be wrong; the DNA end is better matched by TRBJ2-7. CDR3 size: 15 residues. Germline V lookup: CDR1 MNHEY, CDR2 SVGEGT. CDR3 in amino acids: CASSLPGPQAYEQYC. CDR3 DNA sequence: TGTGCCAGCAGTTTACCGGGACCGCAGGCCTACGAGCAGTACTGC.

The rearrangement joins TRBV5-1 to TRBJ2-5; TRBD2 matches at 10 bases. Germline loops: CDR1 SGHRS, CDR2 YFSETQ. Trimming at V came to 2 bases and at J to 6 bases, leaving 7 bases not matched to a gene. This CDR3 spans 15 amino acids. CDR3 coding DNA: TGCGCCAGCAGCTTTGTAGCGGGGGGTAGCCAGACCCAGTACTTC. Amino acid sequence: CASSFVAGGSQTQYF. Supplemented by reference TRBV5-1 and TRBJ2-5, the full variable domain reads KAGVTQTPRYLIKTRGQQVTLSCSPISGHRSVSWYQQTPGQGLQFLFEYFSETQRNKGNFPGRFSGRQFSNSRSEMNVSTLELGDSALYLCASSFVAGGSQTQYFGPGTRLLVL.

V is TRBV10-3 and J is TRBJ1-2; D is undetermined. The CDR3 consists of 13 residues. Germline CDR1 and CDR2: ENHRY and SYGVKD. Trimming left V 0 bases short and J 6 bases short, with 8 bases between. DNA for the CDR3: TGTGCCATCAGTGAGTCGACGGGGAATGGCTACACCTTC. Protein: CAISESTGNGYTF.

The DNA for the CDR3 is TGCAGTGCTAGGACGACTAGCGGGATCAATGAGCAGTTCTTC. Residues: CSARTTSGINEQFF. V usage is TRBV20-1 and J usage is TRBJ2-1; 11 nucleotides match TRBD2. This CDR3 comprises 14 residues. Germline loops: CDR1 DFQATT, CDR2 SNEGSKA (reference sequence). Trimming removed 3 bases from V and 6 bases from J; junction bases left unmatched: 4.

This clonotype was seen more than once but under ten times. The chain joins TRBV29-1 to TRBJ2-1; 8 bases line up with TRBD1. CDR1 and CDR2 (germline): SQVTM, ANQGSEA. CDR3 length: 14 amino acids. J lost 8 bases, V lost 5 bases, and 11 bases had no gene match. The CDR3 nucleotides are TGCAGCGTTTATCGGGACAGGTTTAAGCATGAGCAGTTCTTC. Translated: CSVYRDRFKHEQFF.

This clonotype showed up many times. The CDR3 DNA follows: TGCGCCAGCAGCTTGGACTTGTACGGGACAGAGCAGTTCTTC. It is translated as CASSLDLYGTEQFF. The chain couples TRBV5-1 to TRBJ2-1, with D perhaps matching TRBD1 (6 bases). The CDR3 length is 14 residues. Per the germline V gene, CDR1 is SGHRS and CDR2 is YFSETQ. The germline V and J ends were trimmed by 0 bases and 10 bases, with 14 bases remaining between them.